The 21 T cell receptor beta chains listed next were all sequenced from one sample in a study of CD8 T cells in Susac syndrome. Reverse transcription of roughly 0.5 to 1 ug RNA used random hexamers. Each CDR3 protein gets one entry after TCRdb re-called the immunoSEQ multiplex PCR reads with MiXCR. The sample includes 90,000 to 110,000 distinct CDR3 sequences, roughly 97% of them seen just once. Sequencing used CD4+ T cells from PBMCs. The source is a human donor in good health.

The chain uses TRBV6-2 or TRBV6-3 and TRBJ2-1; D unclear. The V and J ends lost 1 base and 8 bases respectively, with 9 bases between them. There are 13 residues in the CDR3. Germline V lookup: CDR1 MNHEY, CDR2 SVGEGT. CDR3 nucleotides: TGTGCCAGCAGTTACTTTGGGGTGCATGAGCAGTTCTTC. Amino acids: CASSYFGVHEQFF.

This rearrangement joins TRBV28 to TRBJ2-7, with 8 positions matching TRBD1. Germline lookup yields CDR1 MDHEN and CDR2 SYDVKM. J gave up 1 base and V 6 bases, and 5 bases lay outside the gene matches. CDR3 length: 14 residues. The CDR3 loop reads CASRDRVRSYEQYF. The CDR3 DNA is TGTGCCAGCAGGGACAGGGTCAGATCCTACGAGCAGTACTTC.

V and J are TRBV7-3 and TRBJ2-5; TRBD2 is a possible D gene (5 bases). V was shortened by 2 bases and J by 4 bases, with 14 bases between the two germline ends. The CDR3 length is 15 residues. Germline CDR1 reads SGHTA; CDR2 reads FQGTGA. DNA for the CDR3: TGTGCCAGCAGCTTAGATGGGGAGATTTCAGAGACCCAGTACTTC. Its protein product is CASSLDGEISETQYF.

J is TRBJ1-2 and V is TRBV30; D remains ambiguous. The CDR3 covers 12 residues. V was trimmed by 4 bases and J by 6 bases, leaving 12 bases between them. Germline V lookup: CDR1 GTSNPN, CDR2 SVGIG (reference sequence). The CDR3 is CAWNPSSNGYTF. For the CDR3, the DNA is TGTGCCTGGAATCCGTCCTCCAATGGCTACACCTTC.

The chain combines TRBV6-1 with TRBJ1-5; D not certain. CDR1 is MNHNS, CDR2 SASEGT, per germline. V shed 5 bases and J shed 5 bases, with 10 bases lying between them. This CDR3 region has 13 residues. This CDR3 is CASSHLPHQPQHF. The CDR3 DNA follows: TGTGCCAGCAGTCACCTTCCCCATCAGCCCCAGCATTTT.

This clonotype occurred once. The chain joins TRBV30 to TRBJ1-6, with 8 bases matching TRBD1. V was pared by 3 bases and J by 3 bases, with 4 bases of the junction left unmatched. Germline CDR1 GTSNPN, CDR2 SVGIG (reference sequence). The CDR3 covers 15 residues. The CDR3 protein is CAWRLTGVYNSPLHF. For the CDR3, the DNA is TGTGCCTGGAGGTTGACAGGGGTCTATAATTCACCCCTCCACTTT. The complete variable domain, with remaining parts taken from reference TRBV30 and TRBJ1-6, reads SQTIHQWPATLVQPVGSPLSLECTVEGTSNPNLYWYRQAAGRGLQLLFYSVGIGQISSEVPQNLSASRPQDRQFILSSKKLLLSDSGFYLCAWRLTGVYNSPLHFGNGTRLTVT.

CDR3 protein: CASSPRAVGGAVTKNIQYF. The CDR3 nucleotides read TGTGCCAGCAGCCCCCGGGCAGTTGGTGGGGCCGTGACCAAAAACATTCAGTACTTC. The V and J genes are TRBV7-9 and TRBJ2-4; perhaps TRBD1 as D (5 bases). Germline CDR1 SEHNR, CDR2 FQNEAQ (reference sequence). The CDR3 is made up of 19 amino acids. The V gene lost 5 bases and the J gene lost 2 bases, with 25 bases spanning the gap.

The rearrangement uses TRBV15 and TRBJ2-3; D possibly corresponds to TRBD2 (7 bases). Trimming removed 0 bases at V and 1 base at J, with 17 bases between. The germline CDR1 and CDR2 sequences are LNHNV and YYDKDF (reference sequence). The CDR3 is 18 residues long. The CDR3 loop reads CATSRDVGGLAGTDTQYF. Written as DNA, the CDR3 is TGTGCCACCAGCAGAGATGTAGGGGGGCTAGCGGGCACAGATACGCAGTATTTT.

This clonotype was seen once. V is TRBV28 and J is TRBJ2-5; possible D gene TRBD2, 5 bases. The V and J ends lost 9 bases and 4 bases respectively, with 18 bases between them. In germline, CDR1 is MDHEN, CDR2 SYDVKM. There are 14 residues in the CDR3. CDR3: CASLKTSPRETQYF. The CDR3 DNA is TGTGCCAGTCTAAAAACTAGTCCCCGAGAGACCCAGTACTTC. The entire variable domain, with the rest obtained from reference TRBV28 and TRBJ2-5, is as follows: DVKVTQSSRYLVKRTGEKVFLECVQDMDHENMFWYRQDPGLGLRLIYFSYDVKMKEKGDIPEGYSVSREKKERFSLILESASTNQTSMYLCASLKTSPRETQYFGPGTRLLVL.

The chain has TRBV2 and TRBJ1-6; D remains unclear. Germline V gene data show CDR1 as SNHLY and CDR2 as FYNNEI. V was trimmed by 8 bases and J by 6 bases, leaving 11 bases between them. The CDR3 runs to 13 residues. The CDR3 protein is CASAGPVNSPLHF. DNA for the CDR3: TGTGCCAGCGCCGGACCCGTTAATTCACCCCTCCACTTT.

The V call is TRBV3-1, the J call TRBJ2-7; D is uncertain. Trimming removed 4 bases from V and 7 bases from J, with 8 bases in between. Germline CDR1 and CDR2: LGHDT and YNNKEL (reference sequence). CDR3 length: 11 residues. The CDR3 loop reads CASSLAEEQYF. In nucleotides, the CDR3 is TGTGCCAGCAGCCTGGCGGAGGAGCAGTACTTC.

A single count supports this clonotype. The rearrangement uses TRBV30 and TRBJ1-1, with TRBD1 as a possible D gene (5 bases). There are 13 residues in the CDR3. Trimming took 0 bases from V and 5 from J, leaving 10 bases between them. Germline V gives CDR1 GTSNPN, CDR2 SVGIG (reference sequence). The CDR3 region has the DNA TGTGCCTGGAGTGTACGGGGGGATACTGAAGCTTTCTTT. Translated: CAWSVRGDTEAFF. The entire variable domain, with the rest obtained from reference TRBV30 and TRBJ1-1, is as follows: SQTIHQWPATLVQPVGSPLSLECTVEGTSNPNLYWYRQAAGRGLQLLFYSVGIGQISSEVPQNLSASRPQDRQFILSSKKLLLSDSGFYLCAWSVRGDTEAFFGQGTRLTVV.

The V gene is TRBV29-1, the J gene TRBJ1-2; 8 bases map to TRBD1. J was trimmed by 2 bases and V by 7 bases; bases with no gene match: 15. Germline CDR1 is SQVTM and CDR2 is ANQGSEA. The CDR3 is 16 residues long. CDR3 DNA sequence: TGCAGCGCCCAGACGCCAGACAGGGGCGACAACTATGGCTACACCTTC. Amino acid sequence: CSAQTPDRGDNYGYTF.

Written as DNA, the CDR3 is TGTGCCACCTATTTATCCAATGAGCAGTTCTTC. It specifies CATYLSNEQFF. V is TRBV28 and J is TRBJ2-1; no clear D gene. V was trimmed by 10 bases and J by 6 bases, leaving 10 bases between them. Germline CDR1 is MDHEN and CDR2 is SYDVKM. The length of the CDR3 is 11 residues.

This chain links TRBV12-3 or TRBV12-4 with TRBJ2-7; 7 nucleotides line up with TRBD1. With V trimmed by 5 bases and J by 3 bases, 7 bases remained unmatched. This CDR3 spans 14 amino acids. CDR3 loop: CASSSRNRGYEQYF. The CDR3 DNA sequence: TGTGCCAGCAGTAGCCGTAACAGGGGCTACGAGCAGTACTTC.

Turning to this clonotype: The junction departs from germline at one end; a sequencing error may be responsible. V and J are TRBV7-2 and TRBJ1-5; the D gene is possibly TRBD1 (5 bases). This CDR3 has 12 residues. Germline lookup yields CDR1 SGHTA and CDR2 FQGNSA. Written as DNA, the CDR3 is TGTGCCAGCACCTTAGCGGGGCGGCCCCAGCATTTT. It specifies CASTLAGRPQHF. Drawing the rest from reference TRBV7-2 and TRBJ1-5, the complete variable domain is GAGVSQSPSNKVTEKGKDVELRCDPISGHTALYWYRQSLGQGLEFLIYFQGNSAPDKSGLPSDRFSAERTGGSVSTLTIQRTQQEDSAVYLCASTLAGRPQHFGDGTRLSIL.

The V call is TRBV30, the J call TRBJ1-5; TRBD1 is a possible D gene (6 bases). Per germline, CDR1 GTSNPN and CDR2 SVGIG (reference sequence). V lost 5 bases, J lost 2 bases, and 13 bases lay in between. This CDR3 region has 14 residues. CDR3 residues: CAWGAGARNQPQHF. CDR3 in DNA: TGTGCCTGGGGGGCGGGGGCTCGCAATCAGCCCCAGCATTTT.

This chain joins TRBV29-1 and TRBJ1-1, with D possibly TRBD1 on 6 matching bases. This CDR3 is built from 14 residues. V gave up 3 bases and J gave up 3 bases, with 14 bases separating them. From germline, CDR1 is SQVTM and CDR2 ANQGSEA. The CDR3 reads CSVEEQGIDTEAFF. The CDR3 nucleotides are TGCAGCGTTGAGGAACAGGGAATCGACACTGAAGCTTTCTTT.

The chain combines TRBV29-1 with TRBJ1-1, with D tentatively TRBD1 (5 bases). Trimming removed 6 bases at V and 8 bases at J, with 7 bases between. The CDR3 sequence is 9 residues long. From germline, CDR1 is SQVTM and CDR2 ANQGSEA. CDR3 in DNA: TGCAGCGTGGACAAGGAAGCTTTCTTT. This translates into CSVDKEAFF.

V is TRBV20-1 and J is TRBJ2-7; tentative D call: TRBD1 (5 bases). Trimming stripped 5 bases from V and 0 bases from J, with 23 bases between. Germline CDR1 is DFQATT and CDR2 is SNEGSKA (reference sequence). The CDR3 loop spans 17 amino acids. The CDR3 spells CSAVSETVYWDSYEQYF. CDR3 DNA: TGCAGTGCTGTTTCCGAGACAGTTTATTGGGACTCCTACGAGCAGTACTTC.

This clonotype was found a few times. CDR3 sequence: CASSLRLAGETQYF. The DNA of the CDR3 is TGTGCCAGCAGTTTAAGGCTAGCTGGAGAGACCCAGTACTTC. V and J are TRBV27 and TRBJ2-5, with D possibly matching TRBD2 (5 bases). Germline V gene data show CDR1 as MNHEY and CDR2 as SMNVEV (reference sequence). The V gene lost 2 bases and the J gene lost 4 bases, with 11 bases spanning the gap. The CDR3 sequence is 14 residues long.